This TCR beta chain was sequenced for a study of blood T cell repertoires in COVID-19. Study context: PBMCs, B-cell-depleted T cells, or T cells were the source of the cDNA or gDNA that made up the material.

Germline lookup yields CDR1 SGHNT and CDR2 YENEEA. The CDR3 extends over 16 amino acids. With V trimmed by 5 bases and J by 6 bases, 10 bases remained unmatched. Assay: immunoSEQ multiplex PCR; the TCRdb copy retains only in-frame clones and omits some. The table has approximately 240,000 clones, about 88% seen once. The V and J genes are TRBV11-3 and TRBJ2-2, with 9 bases that match TRBD1. The clonotype was recovered from a middle-aged man who had recovered from COVID-19. The sample taken for sequencing was peripheral blood. CDR3 coding DNA: TGTGCCAGCAGCAGGGCCGGGACAGGGCTACCCGGGGAGCTGTTTTTT. It is translated as CASSRAGTGLPGELFF. The whole variable domain, remainder taken from reference TRBV11-3 and TRBJ2-2, is EAGVVQSPRYKIIEKKQPVAFWCNPISGHNTLYWYLQNLGQGPELLIRYENEEAVDDSQLPKDRFSAERLKGVDSTLKIQPAELGDSAVYLCASSRAGTGLPGELFFGEGSRLTVL.